This T cell receptor (beta chain) was profiled in a study of shared clonotypes between healthy human individuals (dated by TCRdb to about 2020). At the level of the whole study: Three men and two women, aged 18 to 49 years, made up the cohort. For each donor, CD4 naive and CD4 memory were each given three plates, CD8 naive was given two plates, and CD8 memory was given one plate. To estimate repertoire size and how much clonotypes are shared between individuals, the study performed deep sequencing of blood TCR repertoires from five healthy adults. To increase sequencing depth and limit assay-specific biases, different laboratories used diverse techniques to prepare libraries and sequence TCR repertoires. Each donor's leukapheresis produced roughly between roughly 0.85 and 10 billion PBMCs.

On the study overall, not on this receptor specifically: Naive subsets generally had larger estimated clonotype richness than memory subsets. Across a few donors, approximately 5% of naive CD4, 3.5% of naive CD8, under 2.5% of memory CD4, and approximately 0.4% of memory CD8 clonotypes were shared. Because the study included a small number of donors, the genetic and exposure-history diversity represented was limited. Sampling was limited to blood, and TCR repertoires in tissue likely differ from TCR repertoires in blood. Based on pairwise subsampling, the degree of clonotype sharing among donors was expected to be affected by sequencing depth. Higher generation probabilities were observed for clonotypes shared by all four sorted-subset donors than for non-shared clonotypes. Incomplete sequencing was indicated by rarefaction of sorted-subset datasets, despite the large sequencing depth.

This clone was detected once. Its antigen is not yet known. The input lacks base qualities; no much larger clone sits a single base away. The donors were healthy, HIV-negative adults who had no recently reported acute infections or vaccinations. All donors were Caucasian adults living in Nashville, Tennessee, USA. CD4+ T cells were enriched by magnetic negative selection, after which naive cells were positively selected on CD45RA and the negative fraction was taken as the memory subset. Blood was collected by leukapheresis, and PBMCs were isolated by Ficoll-Histopaque density gradient centrifugation and then cryopreserved in liquid nitrogen vapor phase. Analytical flow cytometry was used to check the purity and quantity of each magnetically sorted T cell population. From each sorted fraction, genomic DNA was isolated and quantified by UV absorbance on a Nanodrop 2000c. V has 6 bases trimmed and J has 6 bases trimmed; junction bases matching no gene number 8. The germline V gene (reference sequence) sets CDR1 to PRHDT and CDR2 to FYEKMQ. The CDR3 contains 14 residues, cysteine and phenylalanine counted. Here the CDR3 DNA is all that survives: 42 bases in frame from base 1.

Using the deep immunoSEQ assay, TCR CDR3 regions were amplified from genomic DNA by multiplex PCR. Genomic DNA extracted from each cell subset was distributed evenly over all wells of several immunoSEQ 96-well plates, and each plate served as one replicate. Each replicate PCR for sorted subsets received approximately 220 ng genomic DNA, equal to roughly 30,000 T cell genomes. Purified libraries were measured with a Qubit 3.0 fluorometer, size-checked on a Bioanalyzer 2100, and measured again with the KAPA Library Quantification kit. Every immunoSEQ 96-well plate was sequenced on a separate single-read 150-cycle Illumina NextSeq 550 flow cell. Processing in the source paper ran as follows. Because the immunoSEQ output held only junctional sequences and lacked quality scores, the filtering could not match the filtering applied to full-length reads. To assign V/J genes and CDR3, sequences were annotated against IMGT germline references using PyIR, a Python wrapper for IgBLAST v1.9. Reads with weak V/J assignments (E-value above 1e-6), missing CDR3, stop codons, out-of-frame junctions, or ambiguous translated residues were removed. A V3J clonotype was defined by an identical inferred V gene, J gene, and CDR3 amino acid sequence. The percentage overlap between two repertoires was calculated by dividing the number of shared unique clonotypes by the size of the smaller repertoire. RTK rarefaction, the Chao1 estimator, and Recon v2.1 estimates of unobserved clonotypes were used to assess repertoire richness. Generation probabilities for all TCRbeta clonotypes obtained by the gDNA method from a handful of donors were computed using OLGA. TCRdb took over this immuneACCESS table, retaining in-frame rearrangements with V and J assigned. Such tables are incomplete; in checked studies, under half of the missing clones stem from an unresolved V gene, and the remainder is unexplained. V and J calls and clone size are given by that table; D and trimming were obtained from the DNA. This sample holds more than 1 million clones; about 80% were observed only once. In total, the top ten clones hold under 0.65% of the sample.

The sequence links TRBV13 to TRBJ2-7, and TRBD1 aligns with 10 junction nucleotides. Sample: memory CD4+ T cells from PBMCs. Read against the paper, the sample's cell subset or site label means: CD45RA-negative fraction. This clonotype originated in a man aged 18 to 30 in good health. Some clones in this sample may be carry-over from other donors' samples. The nucleotide sequence reads as follows: TGTGCCAGCAGGAGGACCGGGGACAGGGGCGAGCAGTACTTC. Translated, it gives CASRRTGDRGEQYF.